What follows are 6 T cell receptor beta chains derived from one specimen sequenced in a study of tumor-infiltrating lymphocytes in localized non-small cell lung cancer. Clones were read by immunoSEQ multiplex PCR, and TCRdb kept only the in-frame ones, dropping some. The sample yields 3,600 or so clones, 55% to 60% seen once. Material: uninvolved lung tissue not adjacent to the tumor. The source of these receptors is a human donor with non-small cell lung cancer.

This clone has just a few counts. The chain carries TRBV11-1 and TRBJ2-2, with TRBD1 matching over 8 bases. V lost 5 bases and J lost 4; bases outside the gene matches: 9. The CDR3 sequence is 16 residues long. Germline V gives CDR1 SGHAT, CDR2 FQDESV (reference sequence). The CDR3 DNA reads TGTGCCAGCAGCCTGAAGACAGGGGCCTCCACCGGGGAGCTGTTTTTT. It specifies CASSLKTGASTGELFF.

This chain links TRBV30 with TRBJ1-3, with D possibly matching TRBD1 (6 bases). V lost 1 base to trimming and J lost 2 bases, with 6 bases between them. This CDR3 has 13 residues. Germline V gene data show CDR1 as GTSNPN and CDR2 as SVGIG (reference sequence). CDR3 sequence reads: CAWSAGAGNTIYF. The CDR3 nucleotides are TGTGCCTGGAGTGCAGGGGCTGGAAACACCATATATTTT.

This clone was seen once. The chain uses TRBV4-2 and TRBJ2-7; D unresolved. V was cut by 1 base and J by 7 bases, with 14 bases left in between. Germline CDR1 LGHNA, CDR2 YNFKEQ. The CDR3 loop spans 14 amino acids. CDR3 region: CASSQGTPHGEQYF. CDR3 DNA: TGTGCCAGCAGCCAAGGGACGCCCCACGGGGAGCAGTACTTC.

This chain joins TRBV19 and TRBJ1-5; D gene ambiguous. V was pared by 5 bases and J by 0 bases, with 11 bases between. Germline V lookup: CDR1 LNHDA, CDR2 SQIVND (reference sequence). This CDR3 comprises 15 residues. CDR3 DNA: TGTGCCAGTAGTTTTGGAGTAAATAGCAATCAGCCCCAGCATTTT. This translates into CASSFGVNSNQPQHF.

The chain links TRBV5-1 to TRBJ2-7, with 7 bases identical to TRBD1. The CDR3 consists of 13 residues. V lost 6 bases and J lost 4; bases outside the gene matches: 7. CDR1 and CDR2 (germline): SGHRS, YFSETQ. In DNA, the CDR3 is TGCGCCAGCAAACCGGACAGGACATACGAGCAGTACTTC. Its protein product is CASKPDRTYEQYF.

This clone was seen just once. The rearrangement links TRBV29-1 to TRBJ1-5; no clear D gene. Germline V CDR1 and CDR2: SQVTM, ANQGSEA. The V end was cut by 4 bases, the J end by 7 bases, with 11 bases between. The CDR3 sequence is 12 residues long. The CDR3 coding sequence is TGCAGCGTTGTTTCGGGGAACCAGCCCCAGCATTTT. Translating gives CSVVSGNQPQHF.